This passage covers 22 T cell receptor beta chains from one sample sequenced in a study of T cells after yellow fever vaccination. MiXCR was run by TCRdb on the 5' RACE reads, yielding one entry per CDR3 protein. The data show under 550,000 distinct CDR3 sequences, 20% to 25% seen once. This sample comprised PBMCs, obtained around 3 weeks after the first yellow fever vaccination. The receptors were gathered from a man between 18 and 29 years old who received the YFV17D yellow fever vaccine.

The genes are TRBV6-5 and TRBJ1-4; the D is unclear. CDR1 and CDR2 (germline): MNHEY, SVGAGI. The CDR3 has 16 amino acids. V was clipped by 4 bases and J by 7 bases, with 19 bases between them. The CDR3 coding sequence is TGTGCCAGCAGTTTTCGGCGTTTGGCGGCCGGTGAAAAACTGTTTTTT. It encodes CASSFRRLAAGEKLFF.

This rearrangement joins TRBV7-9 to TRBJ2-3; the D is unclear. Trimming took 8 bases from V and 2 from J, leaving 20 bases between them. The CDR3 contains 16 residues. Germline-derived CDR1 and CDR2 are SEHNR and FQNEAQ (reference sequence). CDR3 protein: CASQRVRGLTTDTQYF. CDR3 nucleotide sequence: TGTGCCAGCCAACGGGTACGAGGTCTAACCACAGATACGCAGTATTTT.

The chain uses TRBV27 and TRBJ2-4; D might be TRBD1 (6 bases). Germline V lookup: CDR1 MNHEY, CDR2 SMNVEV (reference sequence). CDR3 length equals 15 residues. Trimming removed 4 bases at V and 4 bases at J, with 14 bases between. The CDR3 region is CASSYYGTGKNIQYF. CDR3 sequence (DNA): TGTGCCAGCAGTTATTACGGCACAGGGAAAAACATTCAGTACTTC.

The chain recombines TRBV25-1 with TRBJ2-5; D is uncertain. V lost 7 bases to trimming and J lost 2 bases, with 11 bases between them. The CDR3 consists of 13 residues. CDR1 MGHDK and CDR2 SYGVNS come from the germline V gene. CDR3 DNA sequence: TGTGCCAGCACCTCCACACTTCAAGAGACCCAGTACTTC. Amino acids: CASTSTLQETQYF.

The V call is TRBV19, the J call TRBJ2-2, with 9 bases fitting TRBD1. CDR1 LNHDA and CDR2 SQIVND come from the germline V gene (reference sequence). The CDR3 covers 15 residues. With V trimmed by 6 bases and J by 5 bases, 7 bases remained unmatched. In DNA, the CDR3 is TGTGCCAGTAGGAGGGGACAGGGAGAGACCGGGGAGCTGTTTTTT. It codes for CASRRGQGETGELFF.

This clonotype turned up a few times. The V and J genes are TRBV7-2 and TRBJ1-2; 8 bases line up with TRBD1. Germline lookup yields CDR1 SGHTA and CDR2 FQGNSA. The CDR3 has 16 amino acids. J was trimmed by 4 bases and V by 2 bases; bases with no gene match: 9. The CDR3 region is CASSLRTGSYFYGYTF. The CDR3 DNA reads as TGTGCCAGCAGCTTAAGGACAGGGTCCTACTTCTATGGCTACACCTTC.

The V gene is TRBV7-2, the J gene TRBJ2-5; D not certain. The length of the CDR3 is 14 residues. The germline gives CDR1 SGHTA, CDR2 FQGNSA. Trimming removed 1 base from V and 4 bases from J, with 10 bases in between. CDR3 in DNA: TGTGCCAGCAGCTTAGACAGATACCGAGAGACCCAGTACTTC. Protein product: CASSLDRYRETQYF.

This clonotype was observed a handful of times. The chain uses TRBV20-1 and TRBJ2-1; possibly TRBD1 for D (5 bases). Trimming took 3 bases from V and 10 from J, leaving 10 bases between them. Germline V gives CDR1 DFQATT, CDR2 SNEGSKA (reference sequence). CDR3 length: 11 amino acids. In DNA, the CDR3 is TGCAGTGCTAGGGGGCTCATAGAGCAGTTCTTC. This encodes CSARGLIEQFF.

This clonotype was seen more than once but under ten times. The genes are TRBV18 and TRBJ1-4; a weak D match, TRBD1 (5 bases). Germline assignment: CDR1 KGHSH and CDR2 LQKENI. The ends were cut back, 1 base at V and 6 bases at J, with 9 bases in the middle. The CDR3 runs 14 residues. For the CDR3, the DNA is TGTGCCAGCTCACCACGGGGCGGGGATGAAAAACTGTTTTTT. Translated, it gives CASSPRGGDEKLFF.

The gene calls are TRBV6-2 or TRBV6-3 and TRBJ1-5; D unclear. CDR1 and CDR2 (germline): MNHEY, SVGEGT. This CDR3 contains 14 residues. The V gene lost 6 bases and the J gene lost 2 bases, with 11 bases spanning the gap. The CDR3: CASSPAAGNQPQHF. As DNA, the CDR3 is TGTGCCAGCAGCCCGGCTGCGGGCAATCAGCCCCAGCATTTT.

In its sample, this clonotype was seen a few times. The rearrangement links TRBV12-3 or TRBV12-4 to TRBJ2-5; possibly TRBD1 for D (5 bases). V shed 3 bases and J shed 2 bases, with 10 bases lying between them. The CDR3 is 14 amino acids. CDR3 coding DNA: TGTGCCAGCAGTTTTTATCAGGGACAAGAGACCCAGTACTTC. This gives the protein CASSFYQGQETQYF.

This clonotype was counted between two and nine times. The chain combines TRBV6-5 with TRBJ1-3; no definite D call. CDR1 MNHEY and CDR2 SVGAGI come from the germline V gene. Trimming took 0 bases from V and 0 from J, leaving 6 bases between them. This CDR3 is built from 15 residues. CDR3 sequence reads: CASSYSRVSGNTIYF. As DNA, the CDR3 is TGTGCCAGCAGTTACTCCAGAGTCTCTGGAAACACCATATATTTT.

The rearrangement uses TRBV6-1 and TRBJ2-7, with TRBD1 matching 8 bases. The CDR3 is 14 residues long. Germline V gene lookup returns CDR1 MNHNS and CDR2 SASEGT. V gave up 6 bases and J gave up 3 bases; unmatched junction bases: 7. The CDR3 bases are TGTGCCAGCAGGGGGACAGGTCTCAGCTACGAGCAGTACTTC. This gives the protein CASRGTGLSYEQYF.

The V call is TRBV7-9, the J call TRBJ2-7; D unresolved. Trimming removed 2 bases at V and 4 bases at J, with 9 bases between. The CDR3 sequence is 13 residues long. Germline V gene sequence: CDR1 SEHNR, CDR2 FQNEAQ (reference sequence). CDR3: CASSLLEGYEQYF. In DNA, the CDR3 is TGTGCCAGCAGCTTACTCGAAGGGTACGAGCAGTACTTC.

CDR3 in DNA: TGTGCCAGCACCAACGGACAGGGGAACACTGAAGCTTTCTTT. Protein sequence: CASTNGQGNTEAFF. The V call is TRBV7-9, the J call TRBJ1-1; 8 nucleotides align to TRBD1. The CDR3 is 14 amino acids. Germline CDR1 SEHNR, CDR2 FQNEAQ (reference sequence). V lost 7 bases, J lost 1 base, and 5 bases stayed unmatched.

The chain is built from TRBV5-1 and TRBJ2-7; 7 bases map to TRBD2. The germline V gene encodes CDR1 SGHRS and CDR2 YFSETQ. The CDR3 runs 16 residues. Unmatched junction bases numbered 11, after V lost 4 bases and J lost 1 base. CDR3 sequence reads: CASSVGLDGGSYEQYF. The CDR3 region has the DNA TGCGCCAGCAGCGTGGGGTTGGACGGGGGGTCCTACGAGCAGTACTTC.

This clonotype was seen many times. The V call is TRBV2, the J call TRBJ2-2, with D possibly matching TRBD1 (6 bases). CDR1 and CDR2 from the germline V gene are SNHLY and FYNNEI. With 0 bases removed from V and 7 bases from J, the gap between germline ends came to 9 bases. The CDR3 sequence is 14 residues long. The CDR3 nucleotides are TGTGCCAGCAGTGAAGCGAGGGGGTTCGGGGAGCTGTTTTTT. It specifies CASSEARGFGELFF.

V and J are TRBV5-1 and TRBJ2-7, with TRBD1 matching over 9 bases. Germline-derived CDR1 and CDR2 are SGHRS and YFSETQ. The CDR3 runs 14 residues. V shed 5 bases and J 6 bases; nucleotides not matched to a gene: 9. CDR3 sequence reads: CASSSLQGAGEQYF. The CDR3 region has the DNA TGCGCCAGCAGTTCGCTACAGGGGGCGGGCGAGCAGTACTTC.

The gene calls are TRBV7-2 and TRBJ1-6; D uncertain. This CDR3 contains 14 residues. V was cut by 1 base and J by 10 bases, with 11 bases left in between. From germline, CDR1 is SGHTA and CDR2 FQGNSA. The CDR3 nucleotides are TGTGCCAGCAGCTTAGGGGTGGCAGGCTCACCCCTCCACTTT. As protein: CASSLGVAGSPLHF.

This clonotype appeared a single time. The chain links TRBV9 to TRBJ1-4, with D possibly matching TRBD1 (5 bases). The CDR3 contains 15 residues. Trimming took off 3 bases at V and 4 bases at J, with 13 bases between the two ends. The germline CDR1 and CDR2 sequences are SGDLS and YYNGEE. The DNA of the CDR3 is TGTGCCAGCAGCGCGGGGCAGGCGGGTAATGAAAAACTGTTTTTT. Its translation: CASSAGQAGNEKLFF.

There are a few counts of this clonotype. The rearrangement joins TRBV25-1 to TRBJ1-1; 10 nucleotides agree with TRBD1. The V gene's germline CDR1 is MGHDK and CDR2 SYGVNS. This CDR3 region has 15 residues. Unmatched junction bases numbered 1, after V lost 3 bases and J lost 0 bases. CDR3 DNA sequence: TGTGCCAGCAGTGAGGGGACAGGGGTGAACACTGAAGCTTTCTTT. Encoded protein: CASSEGTGVNTEAFF.

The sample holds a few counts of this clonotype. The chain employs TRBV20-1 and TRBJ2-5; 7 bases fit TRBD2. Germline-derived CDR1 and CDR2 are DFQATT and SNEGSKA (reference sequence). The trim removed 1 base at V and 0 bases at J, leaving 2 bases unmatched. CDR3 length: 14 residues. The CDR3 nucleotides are TGCAGTGCTAGAGGACTAGCCAACCAAGAGACCCAGTACTTC. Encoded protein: CSARGLANQETQYF.